The clone carrying this T cell receptor beta chain was counted many times. Antigen: not known. TCRdb reassembled clones from the PCR reads with MiXCR. Of over 30,000 clones listed, around 18% are singletons. This entry is derived from a study of metastatic and nonmetastatic thyroid tumors. Study-wide results and limits: Malignant tumors reportedly showed significantly higher TCR beta diversity than benign nodules in both blood and tumor.

Until they underwent thyroid surgery, no patient had received any treatment. Germline assignment: CDR1 KGHSH and CDR2 LQKENI. CDR3 length: 14 amino acids. Trimming at V came to 4 bases and at J to 13 bases, leaving 7 bases not matched to a gene. This TCR derives from a female donor with papillary thyroid cancer or a benign thyroid nodule (not recorded which). Some clones in this sample may be carry-over from other donors' samples. This chain links TRBV18 with TRBJ2-4, with 13 bases fitting TRBD2. Sequenced sample: tumor tissue. The CDR3 here is CASSLGTSGESQYF. DNA of the CDR3: TGTGCCAGCTCACTGGGGACTAGCGGGGAATCACAGTACTTC.